The 21 T cell receptor beta chains presented below share a single source sample, sequenced in a study of T-cell memory formation after mild COVID-19. TCRdb used MiXCR to reprocess the 5' RACE reads, holding one entry per CDR3 protein. The table has around 440,000 distinct CDR3 sequences, 15% to 20% seen once. The sample was PBMCs or a T cell subset sorted from them (not recorded which). The receptor set was obtained from an adult woman who had mild COVID-19 (a few samples of this study predate the infection). Cell type and time point are not known.

This clonotype was counted a few times. The CDR3 spells CASSTIQLAGVGNEQFF. The CDR3 DNA sequence: TGCGCCAGCAGCACTATACAACTAGCGGGAGTAGGCAATGAGCAGTTCTTC. V gene TRBV4-3 combines with J gene TRBJ2-1; TRBD2 matches 11 bases. The CDR3 sequence is 17 residues long. J lost 6 bases, V lost 5 bases, and 12 bases had no gene match. Germline CDR1 LGHNA, CDR2 YSLEER.

This clonotype was recorded a few times. V and J are TRBV12-3 or TRBV12-4 and TRBJ1-3, with D tentatively TRBD1 (6 bases). Trimming removed 6 bases from V and 2 bases from J, with 8 bases in between. The CDR3 extends over 13 amino acids. CDR3 region: CASRGAAGNTIYF. The CDR3, as DNA: TGTGCCAGCAGGGGGGCGGCTGGAAACACCATATATTTT.

The rearrangement links TRBV7-2 to TRBJ2-2, with 10 bases fitting TRBD1. The V segment lost 0 bases and the J segment 5 bases; nucleotides outside the gene matches: 3. Germline loops: CDR1 SGHTA, CDR2 FQGNSA. The CDR3 extends over 16 amino acids. The CDR3 bases are TGTGCCAGCAGCTTAGCTGGGACAGGGGTAACCGGGGAGCTGTTTTTT. This codes for CASSLAGTGVTGELFF.

V is TRBV7-2 and J is TRBJ2-7, with D tentatively TRBD2 (5 bases). CDR3 length equals 15 residues. V lost 5 bases, J lost 3 bases, and 17 bases lay in between. The germline V gene encodes CDR1 SGHTA and CDR2 FQGNSA. This CDR3 is CASSSHAAVGYEQYF. CDR3 DNA: TGTGCCAGCAGCAGCCATGCAGCGGTAGGCTACGAGCAGTACTTC.

This clonotype was counted a few times. V is TRBV7-9 and J is TRBJ2-3, with TRBD1 matching over 9 bases. The CDR3 extends over 16 amino acids. V lost 4 bases and J lost 2; bases outside the gene matches: 7. Germline CDR1 is SEHNR and CDR2 is FQNEAQ (reference sequence). The CDR3 here is CASSSTGTGLTDTQYF. CDR3 sequence (DNA): TGTGCCAGCAGCTCAACCGGGACAGGGCTCACAGATACGCAGTATTTT.

This clonotype was counted a few times. The J gene is TRBJ2-7, the V gene TRBV30, with TRBD1 as a possible D gene (6 bases). Trimming cost V 1 base and J 8 bases, with 12 bases left between them. The CDR3 contains 12 residues. Germline CDR1 reads GTSNPN; CDR2 reads SVGIG (reference sequence). The CDR3 reads CAWSESDRKQYF. Written as DNA, the CDR3 is TGTGCCTGGAGTGAGTCCGACAGGAAGCAGTACTTC. Combining the CDR3 with reference TRBV30 and TRBJ2-7 gives the whole variable domain SQTIHQWPATLVQPVGSPLSLECTVEGTSNPNLYWYRQAAGRGLQLLFYSVGIGQISSEVPQNLSASRPQDRQFILSSKKLLLSDSGFYLCAWSESDRKQYFGPGTRLTVT.

The chain links TRBV10-2 to TRBJ2-7, with 7 bases matching TRBD1. The CDR3 consists of 15 residues. The junction had 6 bases not matched to a gene; V was cut back by 1 base and J by 3 bases. Germline CDR1 WSHSY, CDR2 SAAADI. The CDR3 protein is CASSEYRDRGYEQYF. The CDR3 DNA is TGCGCCAGCAGTGAGTACCGGGACAGAGGCTACGAGCAGTACTTC.

This clonotype was detected only a few times. This chain uses TRBV12-3 or TRBV12-4 with TRBJ1-1; TRBD1 agrees at 10 bases. V lost 5 bases to trimming and J lost 2 bases; unmatched junction nucleotides: 8. This CDR3 is built from 16 residues. Here the CDR3 DNA reads TGTGCCAGCAGTCCGCGACAGGGGGCGAGAAACACTGAAGCTTTCTTT. It encodes CASSPRQGARNTEAFF.

This clonotype was detected only a few times. The rearrangement links TRBV9 to TRBJ1-6, with D hard to call. Germline CDR1 SGDLS, CDR2 YYNGEE. The V end was cut by 2 bases, the J end by 8 bases, with 11 bases between. The length of the CDR3 is 14 residues. CDR3 sequence (DNA): TGTGCCAGCAGCGTCACGGATGAGTATTCACCCCTCCACTTT. Protein sequence: CASSVTDEYSPLHF.

This clonotype was detected a few times. The chain has TRBV7-8 and TRBJ2-2, with TRBD2 matching over 8 bases. Germline V CDR1 and CDR2: SGHVS, FQNEAQ. V trimming: 7 bases; J trimming: 1 base; junction bases outside the gene matches: 11. This CDR3 contains 17 residues. The CDR3 here is CASTSPREGGNTGELFF. The CDR3 DNA follows: TGTGCCAGCACCTCCCCCCGGGAGGGGGGGAACACCGGGGAGCTGTTTTTT.

This clonotype was seen ten or more times. The genes are TRBV6-2 or TRBV6-3 and TRBJ2-7; 8 positions agree with TRBD2. Trimming at V came to 7 bases and at J to 4 bases, leaving 15 bases not matched to a gene. Germline V gene data show CDR1 as MNHEY and CDR2 as SVGEGT. The CDR3 is 16 amino acids. The CDR3 is CASTPPGSGRRYEQYF. Here the CDR3 DNA reads TGTGCCAGCACTCCCCCTGGGAGCGGGAGACGTTACGAGCAGTACTTC.

The chain links TRBV5-1 to TRBJ2-2; a possible D gene is TRBD2 (5 bases). V lost 0 bases to trimming and J lost 5 bases, with 14 bases between them. CDR1 is SGHRS and CDR2 is YFSETQ in the germline V gene. The CDR3 is 16 amino acids. The CDR3 sequence: CASSLDEGTGTGELFF. The CDR3 DNA is TGCGCCAGCAGCTTGGATGAGGGAACGGGGACCGGGGAGCTGTTTTTT.

This clonotype was seen more than once but under ten times. The V gene is TRBV9, the J gene TRBJ2-5, with D possibly matching TRBD2 (7 bases). Germline values: CDR1 SGDLS, CDR2 YYNGEE. The V gene lost 0 bases and the J gene lost 5 bases, with 14 bases spanning the gap. This CDR3 has 15 amino acids. The CDR3 region is CASSVAGGRRETQYF. The CDR3 DNA reads as TGTGCCAGCAGCGTAGCGGGGGGCCGTCGTGAGACCCAGTACTTC.

The genes are TRBV20-1 and TRBJ1-1; a possible D gene is TRBD1 (5 bases). Trimming pared 0 bases from V and 5 bases from J, leaving 19 bases between. Per the germline V gene, CDR1 is DFQATT and CDR2 is SNEGSKA (reference sequence). The CDR3 is 16 amino acids. The CDR3 loop reads CSARDLSRERETEAFF. CDR3 in DNA: TGCAGTGCTAGAGATCTGAGCAGGGAAAGAGAGACTGAAGCTTTCTTT.

A few counts support this clonotype. The J gene is TRBJ2-1, the V gene TRBV10-3; 12 bases map to TRBD2. V was pared by 0 bases and J by 2 bases, with 5 bases of the junction left unmatched. This CDR3 contains 18 residues. CDR1 and CDR2 (germline): ENHRY, SYGVKD. This CDR3 reads CAISESMPSGGAYNEQFF. For the CDR3, the DNA is TGTGCCATCAGTGAGTCGATGCCTAGCGGGGGGGCCTACAATGAGCAGTTCTTC.

This clonotype was seen more than once but under ten times. This chain uses TRBV5-6 with TRBJ1-1; D is unclear. The CDR3 spans 16 residues. Germline V CDR1 and CDR2: SGHDT, YYEEEE. The V and J ends lost 2 bases and 4 bases respectively, with 18 bases between them. CDR3: CASSFLPAELRTEAFF. Written as DNA, the CDR3 is TGTGCCAGCAGCTTTCTTCCAGCTGAGCTGCGCACTGAAGCTTTCTTT.

A few counts support this clonotype. CDR3 protein: CASSLIWTQGDTQYF. For the CDR3, the DNA is TGTGCCAGCAGCTTGATTTGGACGCAGGGGGATACGCAGTATTTT. V and J are TRBV11-2 and TRBJ2-3; tentatively, D is TRBD1 (6 bases). Trimming removed 3 bases from V and 6 bases from J, with 16 bases in between. This CDR3 is built from 15 residues. Germline CDR1 reads SGHAT; CDR2 reads FQNNGV.

This clonotype was detected a few times. The chain has TRBV14 and TRBJ1-1, with unresolved D. Looked up from germline, CDR1 is SGHDN and CDR2 is FVKESK. The ends were cut back, 0 bases at V and 2 bases at J, with 7 bases in the middle. CDR3 length equals 14 residues. The CDR3 spells CASSQESPNTEAFF. Written as DNA, the CDR3 is TGTGCCAGCAGCCAAGAGTCACCCAACACTGAAGCTTTCTTT.

The chain has TRBV6-5 and TRBJ2-1, with 8 bases lining up with TRBD2. The CDR3 runs to 16 residues. V lost 2 bases, J lost 6 bases, and 9 bases stayed unmatched. CDR1 MNHEY and CDR2 SVGAGI come from the germline V gene. This chain's CDR3 is CASSYLPSGSGNEQFF. In nucleotides, the CDR3 is TGTGCCAGCAGTTACCTCCCAAGCGGGAGTGGCAATGAGCAGTTCTTC.

The genes are TRBV4-2 and TRBJ2-5, with D tentatively TRBD2 (5 bases). The CDR3 is 15 residues long. Germline lookup yields CDR1 LGHNA and CDR2 YNFKEQ. Trimming pared 0 bases from V and 4 bases from J, leaving 12 bases between. The CDR3 is CASSQDIGLAETQYF. The CDR3 DNA reads as TGTGCCAGCAGCCAAGATATCGGGCTAGCAGAGACCCAGTACTTC.

This clonotype was found a few times. This chain connects TRBV6-5 to TRBJ1-1; D ambiguous. Trimming shortened V by 10 bases and J by 0 bases, and 18 bases separated the two germline ends. Germline CDR1 MNHEY, CDR2 SVGAGI. CDR3 length: 15 residues. CDR3 in amino acids: CATQVTTGMNTEAFF. In nucleotides, the CDR3 is TGTGCCACCCAGGTAACGACGGGCATGAACACTGAAGCTTTCTTT.